Each of the 27 T cell receptor beta chains below was sequenced from the same sample in a study of response to subunit inactivated influenza vaccine. TCRdb recomputed calls from the RT-PCR reads with MiXCR, one row per CDR3 protein. Of just under 250,000 distinct CDR3 sequences detected, about 12% appear once; the ten largest clones hold more than 7%. The input for sequencing was non-naive T cells sorted from PBMCs, taken 14 to 15 days before vaccination. Receptors were obtained from a man aged 50 to 60 who received an inactivated influenza vaccine.

This clonotype has at least ten counts. V and J are TRBV4-1 and TRBJ2-1, with D possibly TRBD2 on 5 matching bases. The CDR3 spans 18 residues. Trimming pared 3 bases from V and 0 bases from J, leaving 18 bases between. From germline, CDR1 is MGHRA and CDR2 YSYEKL. CDR3 loop: CASSQEPASSSSYNEQFF. CDR3 bases: TGCGCCAGCAGCCAGGAACCTGCTAGCTCAAGCTCCTACAATGAGCAGTTCTTC.

This clonotype was seen ten or more times. This rearrangement joins TRBV9 to TRBJ2-1; D may be TRBD1 or TRBD2 (6 bases each). Germline V CDR1 and CDR2: SGDLS, YYNGEE. CDR3 length: 15 residues. V gave up 0 bases and J gave up 0 bases, with 7 bases separating them. CDR3 amino acids: CASSVGGASYNEQFF. In DNA form, the CDR3 reads TGTGCCAGCAGCGTAGGGGGGGCCTCCTACAATGAGCAGTTCTTC. Looking up the rest from reference TRBV9 and TRBJ2-1 gives the full variable domain: DSGVTQTPKHLITATGQRVTLRCSPRSGDLSVYWYQQSLDQGLQFLIQYYNGEERAKGNILERFSAQQFPDLHSELNLSSLELGDSALYFCASSVGGASYNEQFFGPGTRLTVL.

The CDR3 DNA sequence: TGTGCCATCAGTGAAAGGTCGGCGAGAGACTCTGGCTACACCTTC. Its protein product is CAISERSARDSGYTF. V usage is TRBV10-3 and J usage is TRBJ1-2, with D unresolved. The CDR3 is 15 residues long. Germline V gives CDR1 ENHRY, CDR2 SYGVKD. V lost 3 bases and J lost 7, with 18 bases in between.

The rearrangement joins TRBV5-4 to TRBJ2-2; possible D gene TRBD1, 6 bases. The length of the CDR3 is 14 residues. The germline V and J ends were trimmed by 5 bases and 1 base, with 9 bases remaining between them. CDR1 and CDR2 (germline): SGHNT, YYREEE (reference sequence). The CDR3 here is CASRGAGNTGELFF. CDR3 in DNA: TGTGCCAGCAGGGGGGCGGGGAACACCGGGGAGCTGTTTTTT.

The chain employs TRBV20-1 and TRBJ1-5; D gene ambiguous. The CDR3 runs to 12 residues. The germline V gene has CDR1 DFQATT and CDR2 SNEGSKA (reference sequence). V was trimmed by 5 bases and J by 3 bases, leaving 8 bases between them. CDR3 DNA sequence: TGCAGTGCTCGGACTTCCAATCAGCCCCAGCATTTT. Translated: CSARTSNQPQHF.

This clonotype was detected a few times. V and J are TRBV20-1 and TRBJ1-1; no clear D gene. Germline V lookup: CDR1 DFQATT, CDR2 SNEGSKA (reference sequence). V lost 0 bases and J lost 4, with 12 bases in between. This CDR3 is 14 amino acids long. CDR3 nucleotides: TGCAGTGCTAGAGAGGTCATCTCGGCCACTGAAGCTTTCTTT. Translating gives CSAREVISATEAFF.

The chain links TRBV6-5 to TRBJ1-4, with D hard to call. Germline CDR1 and CDR2: MNHEY and SVGAGI. The CDR3 loop spans 16 amino acids. V lost 3 bases, J lost 1 base, and 12 bases lay in between. The CDR3 DNA reads TGTGCCAGCAGTTATATTCCGGGAGAAACTAATGAAAAACTGTTTTTT. This codes for CASSYIPGETNEKLFF.

This clonotype was seen at least ten times. The J gene is TRBJ2-1, the V gene TRBV20-1; D not certain. V dropped 3 bases and J dropped 2 bases, with 11 bases sitting between them. The CDR3 sequence is 14 residues long. Germline values: CDR1 DFQATT, CDR2 SNEGSKA (reference sequence). As DNA, the CDR3 is TGCAGTGCTAGTGGCACGGAAGCCTACAATGAGCAGTTCTTC. It translates to CSASGTEAYNEQFF.

This sequence joins TRBV29-1 and TRBJ2-5; 12 bases map to TRBD1. V lost 6 bases to trimming and J lost 4 bases; unmatched junction nucleotides: 3. The V gene's germline CDR1 is SQVTM and CDR2 ANQGSEA. This CDR3 is 13 amino acids long. CDR3 nucleotides: TGCAGCGTCGGGGACAGGGGGCGAGAGACCCAGTACTTC. Its translation: CSVGDRGRETQYF.

The V gene is TRBV20-1, the J gene TRBJ2-3, with TRBD2 as a possible D gene (6 bases). CDR1 is DFQATT, CDR2 SNEGSKA, per germline (reference sequence). This CDR3 is built from 13 residues. V lost 2 bases and J lost 4, with 10 bases in between. CDR3 nucleotide sequence: TGCAGTGCTAGAATCGGGAGCCCAGATACGCAGTATTTT. This sequence encodes CSARIGSPDTQYF.

This clonotype was recorded a few times. CDR3 protein: CATGRERTYEQYF. In nucleotides, the CDR3 is TGTGCCACCGGTCGGGAGCGAACCTACGAGCAGTACTTC. The chain is built from TRBV15 and TRBJ2-7; possibly TRBD2 for D (6 bases). Between the trimmed V and J ends, which lost 8 bases and 2 bases, there was a span of 13 bases. The CDR3 is 13 amino acids. Germline lookup yields CDR1 LNHNV and CDR2 YYDKDF (reference sequence).

This clonotype was seen a handful of times. The chain carries TRBV5-1 and TRBJ1-5; TRBD1 might be the D (6 bases). The V and J ends lost 3 bases and 7 bases respectively, with 11 bases between them. Germline V gives CDR1 SGHRS, CDR2 YFSETQ. The CDR3 spans 13 residues. DNA for the CDR3: TGCGCCAGCAGCTACAGGGTCGGGCAGCCCCAGCATTTT. Translation: CASSYRVGQPQHF.

The chain recombines TRBV28 with TRBJ1-5; D gene uncertain. Germline values: CDR1 MDHEN, CDR2 SYDVKM. The CDR3 totals 13 residues. Trimming removed 6 bases from V and 4 bases from J, with 10 bases in between. This CDR3 reads CASSPDLNQPQHF. CDR3 coding DNA: TGTGCCAGCAGCCCAGACCTGAATCAGCCCCAGCATTTT.

The chain employs TRBV20-1 and TRBJ2-1; tentative D call: TRBD2 (6 bases). Trimming removed 6 bases from V and 11 bases from J, with 14 bases in between. CDR3 length: 11 amino acids. Germline loops: CDR1 DFQATT, CDR2 SNEGSKA (reference sequence). CDR3 DNA: TGCAGTGCCCAGAAGGGAGGAAAGCAGTTCTTC. This translates into CSAQKGGKQFF.

This clonotype was found many times. The chain has TRBV4-1 and TRBJ1-2; D is undetermined. Trimming took 1 base from V and 8 from J, leaving 8 bases between them. This CDR3 contains 12 residues. CDR1 is MGHRA, CDR2 YSYEKL, per germline. This CDR3 reads CASSQVSGGYTF. The DNA of the CDR3 is TGCGCCAGCAGCCAAGTTTCCGGCGGCTACACCTTC.

The chain couples TRBV4-3 to TRBJ1-2; D unresolved. The V gene lost 1 base and the J gene lost 1 base, with 13 bases spanning the gap. This CDR3 spans 16 amino acids. Germline V CDR1 and CDR2: LGHNA, YSLEER. The CDR3 loop reads CASSQVPQEDNYGYTF. The CDR3 bases are TGCGCCAGCAGCCAAGTTCCCCAGGAGGATAACTATGGCTACACCTTC.

In this sample, this clonotype turned up a few times. The chain recombines TRBV5-1 with TRBJ1-1; D unclear. CDR1 and CDR2 from the germline V gene are SGHRS and YFSETQ. Deletions cut 3 bases from V and 2 bases from J, with 8 bases between. This CDR3 spans 13 amino acids. For the CDR3, the DNA is TGCGCCAGCAGCTCTTATTACAACACTGAAGCTTTCTTT. This translates into CASSSYYNTEAFF.

This clonotype was seen at least ten times. V is TRBV5-1 and J is TRBJ1-1, with TRBD1 matching over 7 bases. J was trimmed by 3 bases and V by 5 bases; bases with no gene match: 7. This CDR3 contains 14 residues. In germline, CDR1 is SGHRS, CDR2 YFSETQ. Here the CDR3 DNA reads TGCGCCAGCAGGGTACAGGGGTCCGACACTGAAGCTTTCTTT. Translated: CASRVQGSDTEAFF.

This clonotype appeared many times. V is TRBV12-3 or TRBV12-4 and J is TRBJ2-2; perhaps TRBD2 as D (5 bases). Deletions cut 6 bases from V and 5 bases from J, with 7 bases between. The CDR3 runs 12 residues. CDR3 DNA sequence: TGTGCCAGCAGACTAGAGACCGGGGAGCTGTTTTTT. It specifies CASRLETGELFF.

This clonotype occurred many times. V is TRBV5-5 and J is TRBJ2-6; a weak D match, TRBD2 (6 bases). The V end was cut by 3 bases, the J end by 3 bases, with 13 bases between. There are 16 residues in the CDR3. CDR1 is SGHKS and CDR2 is YYEKEE in the germline V gene (reference sequence). CDR3 nucleotide sequence: TGTGCCAGCAGCTCCCTCGGAGGGGATGGGGCCAACGTCCTGACTTTC. It yields the protein CASSSLGGDGANVLTF.

The CDR3 nucleotides are TGTGCCAGTAGTGTCGACAGGGATGGTGAGCAGTTCTTC. It translates to CASSVDRDGEQFF. The chain couples TRBV19 to TRBJ2-1; 7 nucleotides match TRBD1. Germline V gene lookup returns CDR1 LNHDA and CDR2 SQIVND (reference sequence). CDR3 length: 13 residues. V gave up 5 bases and J gave up 9 bases; unmatched junction bases: 7.

This clonotype has at least ten counts. The chain is built from TRBV28 and TRBJ2-2, with D perhaps matching TRBD1 or TRBD2 (6 bases each). Germline lookup yields CDR1 MDHEN and CDR2 SYDVKM. Trimming removed 5 bases at V and 1 base at J, with 17 bases between. The CDR3 length is 17 residues. CDR3 DNA: TGTGCCAGCAGTGACCCACTGGGGGGCCTGAACACCGGGGAGCTGTTTTTT. This gives the protein CASSDPLGGLNTGELFF.

This clonotype was recorded a few times. The chain couples TRBV6-5 to TRBJ1-5; possibly TRBD1 for D (5 bases). The CDR3 spans 14 residues. The V end lost 8 bases, the J end lost 2 bases, and 13 bases lay between the germline ends. Germline-derived CDR1 and CDR2 are MNHEY and SVGAGI. The CDR3 reads CASLLRGGNQPQHF. The CDR3 DNA reads as TGTGCCAGCTTACTACGGGGGGGCAATCAGCCCCAGCATTTT.

The sample holds many counts of this clonotype. This chain connects TRBV3-1 to TRBJ2-5; D is tentatively TRBD1 or TRBD2 (5 bases each). There are 15 residues in the CDR3. Looked up from germline, CDR1 is LGHDT and CDR2 is YNNKEL (reference sequence). V gave up 1 base and J gave up 3 bases, with 12 bases separating them. As DNA, the CDR3 is TGTGCCAGCAGCCAAGGAACACTAGGGGAAGAGACCCAGTACTTC. The encoded protein is CASSQGTLGEETQYF.

The chain is built from TRBV5-1 and TRBJ2-5; no reliable D call. Germline assignment: CDR1 SGHRS and CDR2 YFSETQ. CDR3 size: 13 residues. Trimming left V 4 bases short and J 2 bases short, with 9 bases between. This CDR3 reads CASSLLGQETQYF. The CDR3 region has the DNA TGCGCCAGCAGCCTGCTGGGGCAAGAGACCCAGTACTTC.

This clonotype showed up many times. The rearrangement joins TRBV5-1 to TRBJ1-2; possible D gene TRBD1, 5 bases. V lost 3 bases to trimming and J lost 4 bases, with 7 bases between them. CDR1 is SGHRS, CDR2 YFSETQ, per germline. The CDR3 loop spans 12 amino acids. CDR3 in DNA: TGCGCCAGCAGCTCGGGGGTCTATGGCTACACCTTC. It translates to CASSSGVYGYTF.

This clonotype was detected ten times or more. The V and J genes are TRBV6-5 and TRBJ1-6; D gene unclear. This CDR3 is built from 14 residues. Trimming removed 4 bases at V and 6 bases at J, with 10 bases between. Looked up from germline, CDR1 is MNHEY and CDR2 is SVGAGI. CDR3 sequence (DNA): TGTGCCAGCAGTTCGGATGACGTTAATTCACCCCTCCACTTT. The encoded protein is CASSSDDVNSPLHF.